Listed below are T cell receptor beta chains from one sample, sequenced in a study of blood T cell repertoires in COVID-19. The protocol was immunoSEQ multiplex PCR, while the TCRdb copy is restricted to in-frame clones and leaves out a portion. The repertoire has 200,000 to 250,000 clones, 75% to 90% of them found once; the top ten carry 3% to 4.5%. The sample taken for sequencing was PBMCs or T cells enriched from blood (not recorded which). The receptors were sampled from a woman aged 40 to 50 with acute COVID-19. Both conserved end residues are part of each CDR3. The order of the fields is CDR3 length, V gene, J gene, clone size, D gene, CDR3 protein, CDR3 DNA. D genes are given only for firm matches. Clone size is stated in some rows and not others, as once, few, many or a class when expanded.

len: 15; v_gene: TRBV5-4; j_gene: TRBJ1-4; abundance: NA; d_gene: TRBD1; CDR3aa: CASSREPGQPEKLFF; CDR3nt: TGTGCCAGCAGCCGTGAACCGGGACAGCCTGAAAAACTGTTTTTT
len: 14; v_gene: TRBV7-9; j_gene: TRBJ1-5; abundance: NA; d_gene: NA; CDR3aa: CASSRGGAGQPQHF; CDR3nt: TGTGCCAGCAGCCGAGGGGGGGCCGGTCAGCCCCAGCATTTT
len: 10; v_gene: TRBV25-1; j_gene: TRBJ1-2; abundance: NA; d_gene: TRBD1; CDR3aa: CETGLEGYTF; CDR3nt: TGTGAGACAGGGCTCGAAGGCTACACCTTC
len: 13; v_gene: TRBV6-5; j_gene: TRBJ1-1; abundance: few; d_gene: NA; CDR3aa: CASSFRMNTEAFF; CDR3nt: TGTGCCAGCAGTTTCAGGATGAACACTGAAGCTTTCTTT
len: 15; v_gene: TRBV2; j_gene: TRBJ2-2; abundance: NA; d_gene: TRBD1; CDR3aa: CASRGQVTNTGELFF; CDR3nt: TGTGCCAGCAGGGGACAGGTGACGAACACCGGGGAGCTGTTTTTT
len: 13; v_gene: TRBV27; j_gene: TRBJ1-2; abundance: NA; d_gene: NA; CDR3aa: CASSQANLYGYTF; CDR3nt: TGTGCCAGCAGTCAGGCGAACCTCTATGGCTACACCTTC
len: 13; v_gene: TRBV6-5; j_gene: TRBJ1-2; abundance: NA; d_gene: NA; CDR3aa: CASSRRGKEGYTF; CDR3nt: TGTGCCAGCAGCCGCAGGGGCAAGGAGGGCTACACCTTC
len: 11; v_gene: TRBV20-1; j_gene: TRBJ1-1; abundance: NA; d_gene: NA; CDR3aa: CSAGGPIEAFF; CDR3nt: TGCAGTGCTGGAGGGCCGATTGAAGCTTTCTTT
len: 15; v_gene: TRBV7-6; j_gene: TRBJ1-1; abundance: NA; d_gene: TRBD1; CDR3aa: CASSSNQGARAEAFF; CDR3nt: TGTGCCAGCAGCTCCAACCAGGGGGCGCGGGCTGAAGCTTTCTTT
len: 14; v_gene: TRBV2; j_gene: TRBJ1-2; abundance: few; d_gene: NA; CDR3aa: CASSVTGSNNGYTF; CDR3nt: TGTGCCAGCAGTGTGACAGGATCCAACAATGGCTACACCTTC
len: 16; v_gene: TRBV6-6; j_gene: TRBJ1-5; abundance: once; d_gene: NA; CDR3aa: CASTPLGGPESQPQHF; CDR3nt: TGTGCCAGCACCCCCTTGGGAGGGCCGGAATCTCAGCCCCAGCATTTT
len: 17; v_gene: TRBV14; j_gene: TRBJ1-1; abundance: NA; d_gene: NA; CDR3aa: CASSHALGRATNTEAFF; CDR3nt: TGTGCCAGCAGCCACGCCCTCGGCAGGGCGACGAACACTGAAGCTTTCTTT
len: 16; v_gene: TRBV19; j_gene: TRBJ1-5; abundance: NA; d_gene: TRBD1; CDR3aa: CASSIWLGQGTQPQHF; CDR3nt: TGTGCCAGTAGTATATGGCTGGGACAGGGAACTCAGCCCCAGCATTTT
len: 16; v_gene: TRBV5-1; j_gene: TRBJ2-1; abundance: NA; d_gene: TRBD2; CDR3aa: CASSLRLADFYNEQFF; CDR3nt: TGCGCCAGCAGCTTGCGACTAGCGGACTTCTACAATGAGCAGTTCTTC
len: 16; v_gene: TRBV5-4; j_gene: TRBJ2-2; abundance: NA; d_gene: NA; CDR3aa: CASSLSGLTNTGELFF; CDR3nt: TGTGCCAGCAGCTTGAGCGGACTGACGAACACCGGGGAGCTGTTTTTT
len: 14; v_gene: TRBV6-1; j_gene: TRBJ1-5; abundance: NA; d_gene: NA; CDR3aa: CASSEAWGDQPQHF; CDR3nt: TGTGCCAGCAGTGAAGCGTGGGGGGATCAGCCCCAGCATTTT
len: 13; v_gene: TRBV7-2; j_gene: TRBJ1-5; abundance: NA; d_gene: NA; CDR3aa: CASSFPDSPAQHF; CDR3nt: TGTGCCAGCAGCTTTCCCGACTCCCCAGCCCAGCATTTT
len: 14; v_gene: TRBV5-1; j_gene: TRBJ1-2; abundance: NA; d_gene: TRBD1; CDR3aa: CASSPLDRVYGYTF; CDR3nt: TGCGCCAGCAGCCCACTAGACAGGGTCTATGGCTACACCTTC
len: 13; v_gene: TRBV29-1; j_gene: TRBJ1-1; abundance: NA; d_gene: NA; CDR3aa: CSVEKGVSTEAFF; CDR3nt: TGCAGCGTTGAAAAGGGGGTTAGCACTGAAGCTTTCTTT
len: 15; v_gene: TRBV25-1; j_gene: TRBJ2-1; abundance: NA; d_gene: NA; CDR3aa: CASSENRNIYNEQFF; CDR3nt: TGTGCCAGCAGTGAAAACAGAAATATTTACAATGAGCAGTTCTTC
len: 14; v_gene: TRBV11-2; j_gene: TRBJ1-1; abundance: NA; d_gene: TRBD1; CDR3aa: CASSPGDRDRGAFF; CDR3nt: TGTGCCAGCAGCCCTGGAGACAGGGATCGGGGAGCTTTCTTT
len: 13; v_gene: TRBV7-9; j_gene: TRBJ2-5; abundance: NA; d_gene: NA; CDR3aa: CASSLSGLETQYF; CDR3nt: TGTGCCAGCAGCTTATCGGGTTTGGAGACCCAGTACTTC
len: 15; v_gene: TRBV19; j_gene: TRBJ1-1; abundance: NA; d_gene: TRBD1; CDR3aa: CASSSGTGMNTEAFF; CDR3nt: TGTGCCAGTAGTTCCGGGACAGGAATGAACACTGAAGCTTTCTTT
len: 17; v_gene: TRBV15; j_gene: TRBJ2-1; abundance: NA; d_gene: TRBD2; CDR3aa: CATSTLEGLAGLAEQFF; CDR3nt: TGTGCCACCAGCACCTTAGAGGGACTAGCGGGGCTAGCTGAGCAGTTCTTC
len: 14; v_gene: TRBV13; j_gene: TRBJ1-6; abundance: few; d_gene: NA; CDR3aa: CASSLGRAVSPLHF; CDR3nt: TGTGCCAGCAGCTTAGGCAGGGCAGTCTCACCCCTCCACTTT
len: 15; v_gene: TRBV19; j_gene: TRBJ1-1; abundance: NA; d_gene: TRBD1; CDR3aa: CASNRGRTGRTEAFF; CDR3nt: TGTGCCAGCAATAGGGGCCGGACAGGACGCACTGAAGCTTTCTTT
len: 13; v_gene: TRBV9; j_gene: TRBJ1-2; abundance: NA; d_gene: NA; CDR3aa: CASSGMDWTSYTF; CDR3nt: TGTGCCAGCAGCGGAATGGATTGGACTAGCTACACCTTC
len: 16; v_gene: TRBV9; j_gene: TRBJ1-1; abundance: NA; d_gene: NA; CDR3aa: CASSGQEGNLNTEAFF; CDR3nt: TGTGCCAGCAGCGGCCAGGAGGGGAATCTGAACACTGAAGCTTTCTTT
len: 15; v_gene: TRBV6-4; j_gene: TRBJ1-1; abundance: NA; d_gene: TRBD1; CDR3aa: CASSDSGTGGAEAFF; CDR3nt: TGTGCCAGCAGTGACTCGGGGACAGGGGGCGCTGAAGCTTTCTTT
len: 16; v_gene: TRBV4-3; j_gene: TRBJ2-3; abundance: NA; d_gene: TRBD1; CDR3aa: CASSQNYRGVTDTQYF; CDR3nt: TGCGCCAGCAGCCAAAACTACAGGGGGGTAACAGATACGCAGTATTTT
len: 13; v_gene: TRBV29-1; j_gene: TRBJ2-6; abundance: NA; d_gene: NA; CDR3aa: CSVDSSGANVLTF; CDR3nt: TGCAGCGTTGACAGCTCTGGGGCCAACGTCCTGACTTTC
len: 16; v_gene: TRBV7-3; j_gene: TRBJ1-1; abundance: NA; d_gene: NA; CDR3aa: CASSPDRTRTNTEAFF; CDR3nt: TGTGCCAGCAGCCCGGATCGGACAAGGACGAACACTGAAGCTTTCTTT
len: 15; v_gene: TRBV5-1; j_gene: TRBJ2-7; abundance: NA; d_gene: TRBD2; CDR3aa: CASSVGTSGGYEQYF; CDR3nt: TGCGCCAGCAGCGTCGGGACTAGCGGGGGCTACGAGCAGTACTTC
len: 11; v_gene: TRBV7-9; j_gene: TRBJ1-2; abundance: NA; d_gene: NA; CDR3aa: CASSSSRGYTF; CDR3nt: TGTGCCAGCAGTAGCTCGAGGGGCTACACCTTC
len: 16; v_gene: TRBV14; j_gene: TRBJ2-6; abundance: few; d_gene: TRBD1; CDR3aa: CASSQAGQGTTNVLTF; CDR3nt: TGTGCCAGCAGCCAAGCTGGACAGGGTACCACCAACGTCCTGACTTTC
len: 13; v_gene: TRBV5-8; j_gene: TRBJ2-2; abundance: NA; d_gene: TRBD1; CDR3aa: CALQGAPTGELFF; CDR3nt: TGTGCCCTACAGGGGGCGCCCACCGGGGAGCTGTTTTTT
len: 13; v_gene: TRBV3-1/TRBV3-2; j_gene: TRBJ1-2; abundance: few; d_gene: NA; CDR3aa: CASSQVQEGGYTF; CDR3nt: TGTGCCAGCAGCCAAGTTCAGGAGGGTGGCTACACCTTC
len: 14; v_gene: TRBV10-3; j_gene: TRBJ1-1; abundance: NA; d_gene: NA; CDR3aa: CAISEYYRDTEAFF; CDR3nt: TGTGCCATCAGTGAGTACTACAGGGACACTGAAGCTTTCTTT
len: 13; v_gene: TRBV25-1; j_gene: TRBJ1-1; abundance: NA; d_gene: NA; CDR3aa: CASRSQGYSEAFF; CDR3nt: TGTGCCAGCAGAAGTCAGGGGTACTCTGAAGCTTTCTTT
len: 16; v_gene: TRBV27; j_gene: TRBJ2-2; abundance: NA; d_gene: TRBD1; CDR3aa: CASSFGTGDLPGELFF; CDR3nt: TGTGCCAGCAGTTTTGGGACAGGGGATTTGCCCGGGGAGCTGTTTTTT
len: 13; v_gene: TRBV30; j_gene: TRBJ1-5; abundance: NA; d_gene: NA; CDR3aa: CAWNSGLAQPQHF; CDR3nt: TGTGCCTGGAATTCAGGGCTGGCTCAGCCCCAGCATTTT
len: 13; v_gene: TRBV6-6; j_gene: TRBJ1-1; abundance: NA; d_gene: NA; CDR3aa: CASSPRQNTEAFF; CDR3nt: TGTGCCAGCAGCCCCAGACAGAACACTGAAGCTTTCTTT
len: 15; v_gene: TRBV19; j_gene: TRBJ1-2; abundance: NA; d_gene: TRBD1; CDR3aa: CASSTLDRAGDGYTF; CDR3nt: TGTGCCAGTAGTACGTTGGACAGGGCTGGGGATGGCTACACCTTC
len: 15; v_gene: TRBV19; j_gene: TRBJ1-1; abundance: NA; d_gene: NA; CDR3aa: CASSIDPTGRTEAFF; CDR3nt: TGTGCCAGTAGTATAGATCCGACAGGTAGGACTGAAGCTTTCTTT
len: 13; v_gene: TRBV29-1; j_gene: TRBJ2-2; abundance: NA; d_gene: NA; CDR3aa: CSVEGQMTGELFF; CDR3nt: TGCAGCGTGGAGGGCCAGATGACCGGGGAGCTGTTTTTT
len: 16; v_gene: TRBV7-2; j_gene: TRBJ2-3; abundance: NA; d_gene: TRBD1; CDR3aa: CASSLVGQGITDTQYF; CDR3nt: TGTGCCAGCAGCTTAGTGGGACAGGGAATCACAGATACGCAGTATTTT
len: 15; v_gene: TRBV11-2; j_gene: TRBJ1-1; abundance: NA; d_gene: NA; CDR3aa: CASSRPQGRGAEAFF; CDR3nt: TGTGCCAGCAGCCGACCCCAGGGCCGGGGGGCTGAAGCTTTCTTT
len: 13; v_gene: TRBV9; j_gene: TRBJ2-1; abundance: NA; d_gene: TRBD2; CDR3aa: CASSVRGTGEQFF; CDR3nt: TGTGCCAGCAGCGTGCGGGGGACGGGTGAGCAGTTCTTC
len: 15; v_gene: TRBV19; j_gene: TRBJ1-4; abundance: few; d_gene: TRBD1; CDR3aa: CASSGWTGGYEKLFF; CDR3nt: TGTGCCAGTAGTGGCTGGACAGGGGGCTATGAAAAACTGTTTTTT
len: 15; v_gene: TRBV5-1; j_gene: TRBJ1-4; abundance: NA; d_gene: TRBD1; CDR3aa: CASSLEGTGGVKLFF; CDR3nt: TGCGCCAGCAGCTTGGAGGGGACAGGGGGAGTAAAACTGTTTTTT